The text below deals with one T cell receptor beta chain. This record comes from a study of blood T cell repertoires in COVID-19. Overall study: Both acute and convalescent COVID-19 samples were obtained from the United States, Italy and Spain. T cells, B-cell-depleted T cells, or PBMCs provided the cDNA or gDNA that served as material.

Assay used: immunoSEQ multiplex PCR; TCRdb lists only in-frame clones, some missing. This repertoire shows fewer than 200,000 clones, 82% found once; its top ten account for 15% to 20%. Membership in each cohort depended on participant-reported clinical history. CDR1 is SGHDN, CDR2 FVKESK, per germline. The CDR3 is made up of 14 amino acids. Deletions cut 1 base from V and 0 bases from J, with 6 bases between. Sequencing used PBMCs or T cells enriched from blood (not recorded which). The rearrangement links TRBV14 to TRBJ1-1; no clear D. The TCR comes from a man aged 60 to 69 who had recovered from COVID-19. The CDR3 DNA sequence: TGTGCCAGCAGCCAAGTGACACTGAACACTGAAGCTTTCTTT. Translating it yields CASSQVTLNTEAFF.